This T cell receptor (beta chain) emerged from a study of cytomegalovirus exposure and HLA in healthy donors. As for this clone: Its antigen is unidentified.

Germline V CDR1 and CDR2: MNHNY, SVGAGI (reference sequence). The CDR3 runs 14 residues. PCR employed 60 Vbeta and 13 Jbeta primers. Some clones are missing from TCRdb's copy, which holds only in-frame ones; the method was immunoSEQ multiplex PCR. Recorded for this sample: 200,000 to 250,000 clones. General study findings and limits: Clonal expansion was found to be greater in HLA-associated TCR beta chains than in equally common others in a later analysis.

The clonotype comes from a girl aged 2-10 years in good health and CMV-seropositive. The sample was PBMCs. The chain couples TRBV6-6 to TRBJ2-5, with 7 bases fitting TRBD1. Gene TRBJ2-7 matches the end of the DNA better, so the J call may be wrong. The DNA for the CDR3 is TGTGCCAGTGCGGTACAGGGGCTATCCTACGAGCAGTACTTC. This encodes CASAVQGLSYEQYF.